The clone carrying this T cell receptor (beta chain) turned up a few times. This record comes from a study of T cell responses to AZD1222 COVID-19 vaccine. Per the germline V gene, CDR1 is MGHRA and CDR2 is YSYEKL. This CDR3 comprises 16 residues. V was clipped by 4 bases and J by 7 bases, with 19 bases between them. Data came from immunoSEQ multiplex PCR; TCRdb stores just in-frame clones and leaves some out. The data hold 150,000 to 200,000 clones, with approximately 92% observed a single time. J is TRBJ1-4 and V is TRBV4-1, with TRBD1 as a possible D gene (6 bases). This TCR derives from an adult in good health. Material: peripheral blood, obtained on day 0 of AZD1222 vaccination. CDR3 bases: TGCGCCAGCAGCCCGATTGACCCACAGGGATCTGAAAAACTGTTTTTT. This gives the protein CASSPIDPQGSEKLFF.